Listed below are T cell receptor beta chains from one sample, sequenced in a study of T-cell memory formation after mild COVID-19. A single record per CDR3 protein comes from TCRdb applying MiXCR to the 5' RACE reads. The sample carries roughly 280,000 distinct CDR3 sequences, 15% to 20% recorded once. Specimen: PBMCs or a T cell subset sorted from them (not recorded which). These receptors came from a man between 18 and 35 years old who had mild COVID-19 (a few samples of this study predate the infection). Cell type and time point are not known. CDR3s include the opening cysteine and the closing phenylalanine or tryptophan. Each record gives: J gene, clone size, D gene, V gene, CDR3 DNA, CDR3 protein. A D gene is named only where the DNA matches it firmly. The listing skips clone size in some rows; elsewhere it reads once, few, many or a size class.

TRBJ1-6,few,-,TRBV20-1,TGCACCTCTGACAGGTCCACAAGCTCCTATAATTCACCCCTCCACTTT,CTSDRSTSSYNSPLHF
TRBJ2-3,-,-,TRBV19,TGTGCCAGTAGTAATCCTAGGGATGGGCATACGCAGTATTTT,CASSNPRDGHTQYF
TRBJ2-3,-,-,TRBV28,TGTGCCAGCAGTTTCGTGGCAAGCACAGATACGCAGTATTTT,CASSFVASTDTQYF
TRBJ1-4,few,-,TRBV7-9,TGTGCCAGCAGCTTAGTCGTCCTCCAGGCAACTAATGAAAAACTGTTTTTT,CASSLVVLQATNEKLFF
TRBJ2-1,many,-,TRBV24-1,TGTGCCACCAGTGGTGGGCGATACAATGAGCAGTTCTTC,CATSGGRYNEQFF
TRBJ1-2,-,-,TRBV6-2/TRBV6-3,TGTGCCAGCACCAAGGGGGAACTGGCCGTCGATGGCTACACCTTC,CASTKGELAVDGYTF
TRBJ1-1,-,-,TRBV7-9,TGTGCCAGCAGCTCAGGTGGGGGCTCTGAAGCTTTCTTT,CASSSGGGSEAFF
TRBJ2-1,few,TRBD1,TRBV24-1,TGTGCCACCAGTGATCCGGGACAGGGGACGAATGAGCAGTTCTTC,CATSDPGQGTNEQFF
TRBJ1-4,-,-,TRBV19,TGTGCCAGTAGTATAGAGACGGTTGGAACTAATGAAAAACTGTTTTTT,CASSIETVGTNEKLFF
TRBJ1-2,few,-,TRBV12-3/TRBV12-4,TGTGCCAGCAGTTTAGATAGGGCAGGGAACTATGGCTACACCTTC,CASSLDRAGNYGYTF
TRBJ1-3,few,-,TRBV6-5,TGTGCCAGCAGTTATGAGGCAGGGGGAAACACCATATATTTT,CASSYEAGGNTIYF
TRBJ2-1,many,-,TRBV7-2,TGTGCCAGCAGCTTCGGCGGGTCATACAATGAGCAGTTCTTC,CASSFGGSYNEQFF
TRBJ1-1,few,TRBD1,TRBV12-3/TRBV12-4,TGTGCCAGCAGTGCGGACAGGCCTGCTTTCTTT,CASSADRPAFF
TRBJ1-4,few,-,TRBV7-2,TGTGCCAGCAGAGTTACAGGAGGGAGCGAAAAACTGTTTTTT,CASRVTGGSEKLFF
TRBJ2-1,few,TRBD2,TRBV7-2,TGTGCCAGCAGCTTGGGACTAGCGGGGGGCTACAATGAGCAGTTCTTC,CASSLGLAGGYNEQFF
TRBJ2-1,few,-,TRBV15,TGTGCCACCAGCAGAGAAGGCGGTTATCGCAATGAGCAGTTCTTC,CATSREGGYRNEQFF
TRBJ2-3,many,TRBD2,TRBV5-1,TGCGCCAGCAGCTCTGGACTAGCGGGGTTCACAGATACGCAGTATTTT,CASSSGLAGFTDTQYF
TRBJ1-1,-,-,TRBV12-3/TRBV12-4,TGTGCCAGCAGTTTACGGGGGCTTGGCACTGAAGCTTTCTTT,CASSLRGLGTEAFF
TRBJ1-3,few,-,TRBV9,TGTGCCAGCAGCGTAGTGGCAGGCATCTCTGGAAACACCATATATTTT,CASSVVAGISGNTIYF
TRBJ2-4,many,-,TRBV4-2,TGTGCCAGCTCGACCACAGGGATGACCAAAAACATTCAGTACTTC,CASSTTGMTKNIQYF
TRBJ2-5,-,TRBD2,TRBV5-1,TGCGCCAGCAGCTCAGTAGCGGGGAAAGAGACCCAGTACTTC,CASSSVAGKETQYF
TRBJ2-2,few,TRBD2,TRBV5-1,TGCGCCAGCAGCTTGGTAGCGGGGTCGGACACCGGGGAGCTGTTTTTT,CASSLVAGSDTGELFF
TRBJ1-1,few,-,TRBV7-9,TGTGCCAGCAGCTTGGGGCCGGGGGCAGCTTTCTTT,CASSLGPGAAFF